This TCR beta chain was sequenced for a study of shared clonotypes between healthy human individuals. In its sample, this clone was seen a few times. V gave up 2 bases and J gave up 5 bases, with 13 bases separating them. The CDR3 extends over 14 amino acids. Germline assignment: CDR1 MNHNS and CDR2 SASEGT. Some clones are missing from TCRdb's copy, which holds only in-frame ones; the method was immunoSEQ multiplex PCR. Among over a million clones, roughly 80% were seen once, and the ten largest hold approximately 1.5%. The specimen was memory CD4+ T cells sorted from blood. Subset in this sample: CD45RA-negative fraction. V usage is TRBV6-1 and J usage is TRBJ2-7; a possible D gene is TRBD1 (6 bases). This TCR came from a man between 18 and 35 years old in good health. CDR3: CASSESFGGHEQYF. The CDR3, as DNA: TGTGCCAGCAGTGAATCTTTTGGGGGCCACGAGCAGTACTTC.